These T cell receptor beta chains were read from a single sample in a study of blood T cell repertoires in COVID-19. Profiled with immunoSEQ multiplex PCR; TCRdb holds only in-frame clones, not every one. The sample yields 350,000 or so clones, approximately 89% seen once. Sequenced input: peripheral blood. The source is a woman aged 55-75 years with COVID-19, enrolled during active disease. Each CDR3 is given with its conserved first and last residue. The D gene is left open where the match is weak. Some rows have no size entry. The others give once, few or many, or a class for an expanded clone.

size: NA
J: TRBJ2-2
D: NA
V: TRBV5-1
CDR3: CASSPIRRTGELFF
DNA: TGCGCCAGCAGCCCGATTCGGCGGACCGGGGAGCTGTTTTTT

size: NA
J: TRBJ2-7
D: TRBD1
V: TRBV5-6
CDR3: CASSLTGYAMFGEQYF
DNA: TGTGCCAGCAGCCTGACAGGGTATGCGATGTTTGGAGAGCAGTACTTC

size: NA
J: TRBJ2-1
D: NA
V: TRBV5-1
CDR3: CASSLPGNEQFF
DNA: TGCGCCAGCAGCTTGCCAGGCAATGAGCAGTTCTTC

size: NA
J: TRBJ1-3
D: NA
V: TRBV28
CDR3: CASSFMSSGNTIYF
DNA: TGTGCCAGCAGTTTCATGAGCTCTGGAAACACCATATATTTT

size: NA
J: TRBJ1-1
D: NA
V: TRBV11-3
CDR3: CASSAGPSVEAFF
DNA: TGTGCCAGCAGCGCGGGACCGTCCGTTGAAGCTTTCTTT

size: NA
J: TRBJ1-1
D: NA
V: TRBV2
CDR3: CASTGTMNTEAFF
DNA: TGTGCCAGCACTGGGACAATGAACACTGAAGCTTTCTTT

size: NA
J: TRBJ1-1
D: NA
V: TRBV5-6
CDR3: CASSLARGRSNTEAFF
DNA: TGTGCCAGCAGCTTGGCCAGAGGCCGTTCGAACACTGAAGCTTTCTTT

size: NA
J: TRBJ2-5
D: TRBD2
V: TRBV2
CDR3: CASKASGGEETQYF
DNA: TGTGCCAGCAAGGCCAGCGGGGGGGAAGAGACCCAGTACTTC

size: NA
J: TRBJ1-1
D: TRBD1
V: TRBV27
CDR3: CASTPDRFHTEAFF
DNA: TGTGCCAGCACCCCGGACAGGTTTCACACTGAAGCTTTCTTT

size: NA
J: TRBJ1-1
D: NA
V: TRBV7-2
CDR3: CASSLAGALNTEAFF
DNA: TGTGCCAGCAGCTTAGCAGGGGCGTTGAACACTGAAGCTTTCTTT

size: NA
J: TRBJ1-4
D: NA
V: TRBV27
CDR3: CASSLRAPRQSGFATNEKLFF
DNA: TGTGCCAGCAGTTTACGGGCCCCCAGACAATCGGGATTCGCAACTAATGAAAAACTGTTTTTT

size: NA
J: TRBJ1-2
D: NA
V: TRBV5-1
CDR3: CASSLAGGDYGYTF
DNA: TGCGCCAGCAGCTTAGCTGGGGGGGACTATGGCTACACCTTC

size: NA
J: TRBJ1-2
D: TRBD1
V: TRBV29-1
CDR3: CSVGTGNYGYTF
DNA: TGCAGCGTGGGGACAGGGAACTATGGCTACACCTTC

size: NA
J: TRBJ1-2
D: NA
V: TRBV29-1
CDR3: CSVPAALNYGYTF
DNA: TGCAGCGTCCCTGCGGCCTTAAACTATGGCTACACCTTC

size: NA
J: TRBJ2-1
D: TRBD2
V: TRBV28
CDR3: CASMGRGWPNEQFF
DNA: TGTGCCAGCATGGGGCGGGGGTGGCCCAATGAGCAGTTCTTC

size: NA
J: TRBJ1-1
D: NA
V: TRBV11-3
CDR3: CASSLRTGNTEAFF
DNA: TGTGCCAGCAGCCTACGGACGGGAAACACTGAAGCTTTCTTT

size: NA
J: TRBJ1-4
D: NA
V: TRBV5-1
CDR3: CASSLGQGVSNEKLFF
DNA: TGCGCCAGCAGCTTGGGGCAGGGCGTTAGTAATGAAAAACTGTTTTTT

size: NA
J: TRBJ1-4
D: TRBD1
V: TRBV5-1
CDR3: CASSLQGAATNEKLFF
DNA: TGCGCCAGCAGCTTACAGGGGGCAGCAACTAATGAAAAACTGTTTTTT

size: NA
J: TRBJ1-1
D: NA
V: TRBV2
CDR3: CASSGGRGNTEAFF
DNA: TGTGCCAGCAGTGGTGGGCGGGGGAACACTGAAGCTTTCTTT

size: NA
J: TRBJ2-3
D: TRBD2
V: TRBV6-5
CDR3: CASKSSGGGDTQYF
DNA: TGTGCCAGCAAATCTAGCGGGGGAGGAGATACGCAGTATTTT

size: NA
J: TRBJ2-7
D: NA
V: TRBV7-9
CDR3: CASSSGGRVYEQYF
DNA: TGTGCCAGCAGCTCCGGAGGGAGAGTCTACGAGCAGTACTTC

size: NA
J: TRBJ1-2
D: NA
V: TRBV6-5
CDR3: CASRGPLDGYTF
DNA: TGTGCCAGCAGGGGGCCACTTGATGGCTACACCTTC

size: NA
J: TRBJ2-2
D: NA
V: TRBV7-6
CDR3: CASSLGQTTGELFF
DNA: TGTGCCAGCAGCTTAGGACAGACCACCGGGGAGCTGTTTTTT

size: few
J: TRBJ2-7
D: TRBD1
V: TRBV6-5
CDR3: CASRGDRGAYEQYF
DNA: TGTGCCAGCAGGGGGGACAGGGGAGCCTACGAGCAGTACTTC

size: few
J: TRBJ2-5
D: TRBD1
V: TRBV28
CDR3: CASSFQGTAPSQYF
DNA: TGTGCCAGCAGTTTTCAGGGGACAGCCCCATCCCAGTACTTC

size: NA
J: TRBJ1-2
D: NA
V: TRBV4-1
CDR3: CASSQEGERGRGYTF
DNA: TGCGCCAGCAGCCAAGAAGGAGAAAGGGGCCGTGGCTACACCTTC

size: NA
J: TRBJ2-7
D: NA
V: TRBV15
CDR3: CATSRGRDYEQYF
DNA: TGTGCCACCAGCAGAGGACGGGACTACGAGCAGTACTTC

size: NA
J: TRBJ2-2
D: TRBD1
V: TRBV5-5
CDR3: CASKGQGAVFSGELFF
DNA: TGTGCCAGCAAGGGACAGGGGGCGGTTTTCAGCGGGGAGCTGTTTTTT

size: NA
J: TRBJ1-2
D: NA
V: TRBV5-1
CDR3: CASSPPGIYGYTF
DNA: TGCGCCAGCAGCCCTCCCGGGATCTATGGCTACACCTTC

size: NA
J: TRBJ2-3
D: NA
V: TRBV30
CDR3: CAWSRGGGGTDTQYF
DNA: TGTGCCTGGAGCCGAGGGGGTGGGGGCACAGATACGCAGTATTTT

size: NA
J: TRBJ1-2
D: TRBD1
V: TRBV6-5
CDR3: CASSSRTGVFNYGYTF
DNA: TGTGCCAGCAGTTCCCGGACAGGGGTCTTTAACTATGGCTACACCTTC

size: NA
J: TRBJ2-7
D: TRBD1
V: TRBV10-2
CDR3: CASSGSGTGGNEQYF
DNA: TGCGCCAGCAGTGGGTCCGGGACAGGGGGAAACGAGCAGTACTTC

size: NA
J: TRBJ1-5
D: NA
V: TRBV5-1
CDR3: CASSLGSGNQPQHF
DNA: TGCGCCAGCAGCTTGGGTTCAGGGAATCAGCCCCAGCATTTT

size: NA
J: TRBJ2-1
D: TRBD2
V: TRBV3-1/TRBV3-2
CDR3: CASSQVLAGPRQFF
DNA: TGTGCCAGCAGCCAAGTACTAGCGGGGCCCCGGCAGTTCTTC

size: NA
J: TRBJ1-5
D: NA
V: TRBV5-8
CDR3: CASRLGGSGQPQHF
DNA: TGTGCCAGCAGGTTGGGGGGCTCCGGGCAGCCCCAGCATTTT

size: NA
J: TRBJ1-1
D: NA
V: TRBV7-6
CDR3: CASSVSEITEAFF
DNA: TGTGCCAGCAGCGTCTCTGAGATCACTGAAGCTTTCTTT

size: NA
J: TRBJ1-1
D: NA
V: TRBV7-8
CDR3: CASSSAENTEAFF
DNA: TGTGCCAGCAGCTCGGCGGAGAACACTGAAGCTTTCTTT

size: NA
J: TRBJ2-6
D: NA
V: TRBV6-1
CDR3: CASSEGSGSGANVLTF
DNA: TGTGCCAGCAGTGAGGGTTCGGGCTCTGGGGCCAACGTCCTGACTTTC

size: once
J: TRBJ1-1
D: NA
V: TRBV6-6
CDR3: CASSARDLEPSEAFF
DNA: TGTGCCAGCAGTGCCCGGGACTTGGAGCCTTCTGAAGCTTTCTTT

size: NA
J: TRBJ1-4
D: TRBD1
V: TRBV12-3/TRBV12-4
CDR3: CASSDRVGEKLFF
DNA: TGTGCCAGCAGTGACAGGGTTGGGGAAAAACTGTTTTTT

size: NA
J: TRBJ1-6
D: NA
V: TRBV7-3
CDR3: CASSLTSQGGSPLHF
DNA: TGTGCCAGCAGCTTAACTAGTCAGGGTGGCTCACCCCTCCACTTT

size: NA
J: TRBJ1-1
D: NA
V: TRBV6-5
CDR3: CASFPEHGRNTEAFF
DNA: TGTGCCAGCTTCCCAGAACACGGGAGGAACACTGAAGCTTTCTTT

size: NA
J: TRBJ1-2
D: TRBD1
V: TRBV12-3/TRBV12-4
CDR3: CASSPRTGTGYTF
DNA: TGTGCCAGCAGTCCTCGGACAGGGACTGGCTACACCTTC

size: NA
J: TRBJ1-1
D: TRBD1
V: TRBV29-1
CDR3: CSVGQGVTEAFF
DNA: TGCAGCGTTGGACAGGGAGTCACTGAAGCTTTCTTT